This is a list of T cell receptor beta chains from one sample in a study of shared clonotypes between healthy human individuals. The assay was immunoSEQ multiplex PCR, and TCRdb's table has in-frame clones only and misses some. The sample includes some 1,100,000 clones, approximately 80% of them seen just once. The source material was memory CD4+ T cells from PBMCs. The receptors derive from a man younger than 35 in good health. Some clones in this sample may be carry-over from other donors' samples. Both conserved end residues are part of each CDR3. The D gene is left open where the match is weak. The listing skips clone size in some rows; elsewhere it reads once, few, many or a size class.

D: -; V: TRBV10-3; size: -; J: TRBJ2-3; DNA: TGTGCCATCAGTGAGGGTGACCGGAACTCCCAGTATTTT; CDR3: CAISEGDRNSQYF
D: -; V: TRBV5-5; size: -; J: TRBJ1-1; DNA: TGTGCCAGCAGCTTGGAGGGGAAATGGACTGAAGCTTTCTTT; CDR3: CASSLEGKWTEAFF
D: -; V: TRBV7-6; size: -; J: TRBJ2-1; DNA: TGTGCCAGCAGCCCTCGAAGGGGAGGCTCTACGGATGAGCAGTTCTTC; CDR3: CASSPRRGGSTDEQFF
D: -; V: TRBV7-9; size: few; J: TRBJ1-2; DNA: TGTGCCAGCAGCTTCGGACTGACGGGTTACAACTATGGCTACACCTTC; CDR3: CASSFGLTGYNYGYTF
D: -; V: TRBV5-1; size: -; J: TRBJ1-2; DNA: TGCGCCAGCAGCCCACAGATGGGCGGCTATGGCTACACCTTC; CDR3: CASSPQMGGYGYTF
D: -; V: TRBV2; size: -; J: TRBJ1-5; DNA: TGTGCCAGCAGTTACGACCATCAGCCCCAGCATTTT; CDR3: CASSYDHQPQHF
D: -; V: TRBV28; size: once; J: TRBJ1-2; DNA: TGTGCCAGCAGTTCCGACTCAACAGGGAGCTATGGCTACACCTTC; CDR3: CASSSDSTGSYGYTF
D: -; V: TRBV5-1; size: -; J: TRBJ1-1; DNA: TGCGCCAGCAGCGTCCTCTGGGGGGGCACTGAAGCTTTCTTT; CDR3: CASSVLWGGTEAFF
D: TRBD1; V: TRBV6-6; size: -; J: TRBJ1-3; DNA: TGTGCCAGCACCCCCAGGGGACAGCTCGAGGGAAACACCATATATTTT; CDR3: CASTPRGQLEGNTIYF
D: TRBD1; V: TRBV19; size: -; J: TRBJ1-5; DNA: TGTGCCAGTAGTATCGGGACAGGGAATACCCCCGATCAGCCCCAGCATTTT; CDR3: CASSIGTGNTPDQPQHF
D: -; V: TRBV7-9; size: -; J: TRBJ2-1; DNA: TGTGCCAGCAGCTTAGTAGCGAATGAGCAGTTCTTC; CDR3: CASSLVANEQFF
D: -; V: TRBV6-5; size: -; J: TRBJ2-1; DNA: TGTGCCAGCAGTTATGCGGCAGGCCTTCAAGATGAGCAGTTCTTC; CDR3: CASSYAAGLQDEQFF
D: TRBD2; V: TRBV7-2; size: -; J: TRBJ2-7; DNA: TGTGCCAGCAGCTTAGGACTAGCGGGCTGGTACGAGCAGTACTTC; CDR3: CASSLGLAGWYEQYF
D: -; V: TRBV10-3; size: few; J: TRBJ2-1; DNA: TGTGCCATCAGTGAGTCGCTAGCAGTGGGTGAGCAGTTCTTC; CDR3: CAISESLAVGEQFF
D: TRBD2; V: TRBV19; size: few; J: TRBJ2-1; DNA: TGTGCCAGTAGGACATTACTAGCGGGCCCCAATGAGCAGTTCTTC; CDR3: CASRTLLAGPNEQFF
D: TRBD2; V: TRBV27; size: -; J: TRBJ2-7; DNA: TGTGCCAGCAGTTTTCGGACTAGCGGGAGGGGGTACGAGCAGTACTTC; CDR3: CASSFRTSGRGYEQYF
D: TRBD1; V: TRBV5-4; size: -; J: TRBJ2-7; DNA: TGTGCCAGCAGCAAGGCGGGACAGGTTCTATCCTACGAGCAGTACTTC; CDR3: CASSKAGQVLSYEQYF
D: -; V: TRBV5-1; size: -; J: TRBJ1-5; DNA: TGCGCCAGCAGCCCGGGGACCAACGGCAATCAGCCCCAGCATTTT; CDR3: CASSPGTNGNQPQHF
D: -; V: TRBV29-1; size: -; J: TRBJ2-2; DNA: TGCAGCGCCCGCCAGAGACTGGGGGACTCCCCCGGGGAGCTGTTTTTT; CDR3: CSARQRLGDSPGELFF
D: -; V: TRBV27; size: -; J: TRBJ2-7; DNA: TGTGCCAGCAGTTTTAGGGAGTCGGGTTCGGGTGAGCAGTACTTC; CDR3: CASSFRESGSGEQYF
D: -; V: TRBV9; size: -; J: TRBJ2-3; DNA: TGTGCCAGCAGCGTAGGGGGGCGCCCCACAGATACGCAGTATTTT; CDR3: CASSVGGRPTDTQYF
D: -; V: TRBV7-3; size: -; J: TRBJ1-2; DNA: TGTGCCAGCAGCTTAGAGGGGACTGGAGGTGGCTACACCTTC; CDR3: CASSLEGTGGGYTF